This TCR beta chain was sequenced during a study of CD8 T cells in Susac syndrome. After extraction with the RNeasy kit, roughly 0.5 to 1 ug of the RNA was reverse transcribed using random hexamers. MiXCR, run by TCRdb on the immunoSEQ multiplex PCR reads, gives a single entry per CDR3 protein. The profile covers about 210,000 distinct CDR3 sequences, with 94% appearing a single time and 0.15% to 0.2% taken by the ten largest. CD8+ and CD4+ T cells from blood underwent TCR beta sequencing. TEMRA cells underwent FACS enrichment and CD8+ and CD4+ T cells underwent negative isolation. V was pared by 5 bases and J by 5 bases, with 10 bases of the junction left unmatched. Germline CDR1 is DFQATT and CDR2 is SNEGSKA (reference sequence). There are 14 residues in the CDR3.

This chain uses TRBV20-1 with TRBJ2-7; 9 bases are a match to TRBD1. Sample: CD4+ T cells from PBMCs. The TCR sequence derives from a human donor with Susac syndrome. CDR3 residues: CSAGPGTGFHEQYF. The DNA of the CDR3 is TGCAGTGCTGGCCCCGGGACAGGGTTTCACGAGCAGTACTTC.